A selection of T cell receptor beta chains follows, all from one sample in a study of blood T cell repertoires in COVID-19. The table came from immunoSEQ multiplex PCR; TCRdb's copy has only in-frame clones and leaves some out. Of a few hundred thousand clones listed, roughly nine tenths are singletons. The sequencing sample was made of peripheral blood. The receptors stem from a woman aged 45 to 65 with acute or convalescent COVID-19. Each CDR3 is given with its conserved first and last residue. A D gene is named only where the DNA matches it firmly. Rows may omit the clone size; those that give it use once, few, many or a size class.

J	D	size	V	DNA	CDR3
TRBJ1-3	-	few	TRBV29-1	TGCAGCGTTAGACAGAACTCTGGAAACACCATATATTTT	CSVRQNSGNTIYF
TRBJ1-5	TRBD1	-	TRBV10-3	TGTGCCATCAGTGAGTCGCAGGGGGTTCAGCCCCAGCATTTT	CAISESQGVQPQHF
TRBJ1-4	TRBD1	-	TRBV7-8	TGTGCCAGCCGAGACCGGGACAGGGAAAATGAAAAACTGTTTTTT	CASRDRDRENEKLFF
TRBJ2-3	-	once	TRBV7-6	TGTGCCACAAGCCAGGGTCCGGGCACAGATACGCAGTATTTT	CATSQGPGTDTQYF
TRBJ1-6	TRBD1	-	TRBV19	TGTGCCAGTAGTCTCGGGACAGTTTCACCCCTCCACTTT	CASSLGTVSPLHF
TRBJ1-1	-	-	TRBV5-1	TGCGCCAGCAGCTTAGGCAGGGGAGACACTGAAGCTTTCTTT	CASSLGRGDTEAFF
TRBJ2-3	TRBD1	-	TRBV5-1	TGCGCTAGTACCCTCGGGACAGGGGGCCCAGATACGCAGTATTTT	CASTLGTGGPDTQYF
TRBJ2-1	TRBD2	few	TRBV14	TGTGCCAGCAGCCAAGATCCGAGATGGCTAGCGGGAGGCTACAATGAGCAGTTCTTC	CASSQDPRWLAGGYNEQFF
TRBJ2-1	TRBD2	few	TRBV5-4	TGTGCCAGCAGCCCGGGGGTAGCGGGAGCTTTAGAGCAGTTCTTC	CASSPGVAGALEQFF
TRBJ2-3	-	-	TRBV11-2	TGTGCCAGCAGCTTAGAGTCTTGGTGGCGGGGAGGCACAGATACGCAGTATTTT	CASSLESWWRGGTDTQYF
TRBJ2-5	TRBD1	once	TRBV5-1	TGCGCCAGCAGCTTGCCACGGACAGGGAGGATAGGAGAGACCCAGTACTTC	CASSLPRTGRIGETQYF